These 18 T cell receptor beta chains came from one sample sequenced in a study of control samples from healthy donors and cancer patients. The repertoire was sequenced with immunoSEQ multiplex PCR; TCRdb's copy has only in-frame clones and lacks some. The sample includes approximately 66,000 clones, around 87% of them seen just once. The material sequenced was PBMCs. These receptors were collected from a man in his sixties with colorectal cancer.

The chain joins TRBV28 to TRBJ1-5; D remains unclear. CDR1 is MDHEN and CDR2 is SYDVKM in the germline V gene. V was cut by 10 bases and J by 10 bases, with 23 bases left in between. This CDR3 comprises 14 residues. This CDR3 reads CATYYSIDAGPQHF. The CDR3 nucleotides are TGTGCCACTTACTACAGCATCGACGCCGGTCCCCAGCATTTT.

J is TRBJ1-1 and V is TRBV9, with D hard to call. CDR3 length: 13 amino acids. Looked up from germline, CDR1 is SGDLS and CDR2 is YYNGEE. Between the trimmed V and J ends, which lost 1 base and 0 bases, there was a span of 4 bases. This chain's CDR3 is CASSVRMNTEAFF. The CDR3, as DNA: TGTGCCAGCAGCGTAAGGATGAACACTGAAGCTTTCTTT.

The chain has TRBV25-1 and TRBJ1-6; 10 bases are shared with TRBD1. V dropped 6 bases and J dropped 10; count of bases not matched to a gene: 6. Germline values: CDR1 MGHDK, CDR2 SYGVNS. The CDR3 is made up of 14 amino acids. This CDR3 reads CASREGQGRSPLHF. The CDR3 coding sequence is TGTGCCAGCAGAGAGGGACAGGGGAGATCACCCCTCCACTTT. The whole variable domain, remainder taken from reference TRBV25-1 and TRBJ1-6, is EADIYQTPRYLVIGTGKKITLECSQTMGHDKMYWYQQDPGMELHLIHYSYGVNSTEKGDLSSESTVSRIRTEHFPLTLESARPSHTSQYLCASREGQGRSPLHFGNGTRLTVT.

As regards this clone: Other DNA sequences in this sample translate to the same CDR3. V gene TRBV18 combines with J gene TRBJ2-1, with D tentatively TRBD1 (8 bases). CDR3 length equals 16 residues. The V and J ends lost 3 bases and 4 bases respectively, with 16 bases between them. Germline V gives CDR1 KGHSH, CDR2 LQKENI. CDR3 region: CASSPSGTGGYNEQFF. CDR3 DNA: TGTGCCAGCTCACCCAGCGGGACAGGCGGGTACAATGAGCAGTTCTTC.

This clone has a handful of counts. The chain couples TRBV10-1 to TRBJ2-3; tentatively, D is TRBD1 (6 bases). The CDR3 spans 13 residues. The V gene lost 6 bases and the J gene lost 1 base, with 8 bases spanning the gap. Germline V gene data show CDR1 as WNHNN and CDR2 as SYGVQD (reference sequence). The CDR3 coding sequence is TGCGCCAGCAGGCCAGGGGGCACAGATACGCAGTATTTT. Its protein product is CASRPGGTDTQYF.

This clone was detected once. The V call is TRBV6-5, the J call TRBJ2-2; 10 nucleotides agree with TRBD1. The CDR3 runs to 14 residues. Losses at the gene ends were 4 bases for V and 4 bases for J; bases not matched to a gene: 0. In germline, CDR1 is MNHEY, CDR2 SVGAGI. The CDR3 region is CASSWTGGTGELFF. In nucleotides, the CDR3 is TGTGCCAGCAGTTGGACAGGGGGCACCGGGGAGCTGTTTTTT.

This chain joins TRBV12-3 or TRBV12-4 and TRBJ2-3, with 7 positions matching TRBD1. The V segment lost 3 bases and the J segment 6 bases; nucleotides outside the gene matches: 3. This CDR3 region has 13 residues. The CDR3 here is CASSFTGDDTQYF. The CDR3 bases are TGTGCCAGCAGTTTTACAGGGGACGATACGCAGTATTTT.

This clone has only a few counts. The chain uses TRBV19 and TRBJ1-5; a weak D match, TRBD1 (6 bases). This CDR3 comprises 14 residues. V gave up 3 bases and J gave up 5 bases, with 11 bases separating them. Germline assignment: CDR1 LNHDA and CDR2 SQIVND (reference sequence). In nucleotides, the CDR3 is TGTGCCAGTAGTATCCGAAGGGGGGATCAGCCCCAGCATTTT. Translated: CASSIRRGDQPQHF. Full variable domain (remainder filled in from reference TRBV19 and TRBJ1-5): DGGITQSPKYLFRKEGQNVTLSCEQNLNHDAMYWYRQDPGQGLRLIYYSQIVNDFQKGDIAEGYSVSREKKESFPLTVTSAQKNPTAFYLCASSIRRGDQPQHFGDGTRLSIL.

This clone was seen only once. This sequence joins TRBV2 and TRBJ2-7; TRBD2 might be the D (7 bases). The CDR3 runs 14 residues. Germline CDR1 SNHLY, CDR2 FYNNEI. V gave up 3 bases and J gave up 7 bases, with 16 bases separating them. The CDR3 DNA reads TGTGCCAGCAGTGAGCGGCGGGGGCCGGGGGAGCAGTACTTC. This sequence encodes CASSERRGPGEQYF.

V gene TRBV10-1 combines with J gene TRBJ2-2; TRBD2 agrees at 7 bases. The J segment lost 4 bases and the V segment lost 4 bases, leaving 3 bases of the junction unmatched. This CDR3 region has 14 residues. The germline CDR1 and CDR2 sequences are WNHNN and SYGVQD (reference sequence). The chain's CDR3 is CASSGSGATGELFF. The CDR3 nucleotides are TGCGCCAGCAGTGGAAGCGGGGCCACCGGGGAGCTGTTTTTT.

With regard to this clone: This sample also contains other DNA sequences that code for the same CDR3. The V gene is TRBV7-3, the J gene TRBJ2-7, with a possible D match to TRBD2 (7 bases). Germline values: CDR1 SGHTA, CDR2 FQGTGA. The CDR3 totals 16 residues. V lost 0 bases to trimming and J lost 0 bases, with 12 bases between them. Here the CDR3 reads CASSLTGGLSSYEQYF. CDR3 coding DNA: TGTGCCAGCAGCTTAACGGGGGGGCTGAGCTCCTACGAGCAGTACTTC. Using reference TRBV7-3 and TRBJ2-7 for the parts outside the CDR3, the full variable domain is GAGVSQTPSNKVTEKGKYVELRCDPISGHTALYWYRQSLGQGPEFLIYFQGTGAADDSGLPNDRFFAVRPEGSVSTLKIQRTERGDSAVYLCASSLTGGLSSYEQYFGPGTRLTVT.

A word on this clone: The CDR3 ends on some other residue instead of the conserved phenylalanine or tryptophan, so this is likely a read error. V and J are TRBV28 and TRBJ1-2; 7 nucleotides agree with TRBD1. The CDR3 has 15 residues. With 5 bases clipped from V and 1 base from J, the junction kept 7 bases outside the gene matches. Germline loops: CDR1 MDHEN, CDR2 SYDVKM. CDR3 sequence (DNA): TGTGCCAGCAGTGTCCGGGACAGCGTTAACTATGGCTACACCTCC. Its protein is CASSVRDSVNYGYTS.

The chain links TRBV7-3 to TRBJ2-3, with no clear D. Germline values: CDR1 SGHTA, CDR2 FQGTGA. This CDR3 comprises 14 residues. Trimming left V 1 base short and J 4 bases short, with 9 bases between. CDR3 in amino acids: CASSLMVGADTQYF. CDR3 nucleotides: TGTGCCAGCAGCTTAATGGTCGGTGCAGATACGCAGTATTTT.

V gene TRBV4-3 combines with J gene TRBJ2-3, with no clear D. The germline V gene encodes CDR1 LGHNA and CDR2 YSLEER. There are 14 residues in the CDR3. V lost 0 bases, J lost 1 base, and 5 bases lay in between. CDR3 in amino acids: CASSQDVGTDTQYF. CDR3 nucleotide sequence: TGCGCCAGCAGCCAAGATGTTGGCACAGATACGCAGTATTTT.

The J gene is TRBJ1-6, the V gene TRBV21-1. TRBV21-1 is assigned pseudogene status. The CDR3 covers 17 residues. The CDR3 region is CASRESWGSSYNSPLHF. For the CDR3, the DNA is TGTGCCAGTCGGGAGTCCTGGGGTAGCTCCTATAATTCACCCCTCCACTTT.

The chain couples TRBV6-1 to TRBJ1-1; 10 bases map to TRBD1. This CDR3 has 18 amino acids. V lost 1 base and J lost 4; bases outside the gene matches: 12. CDR1 and CDR2 from the germline V gene are MNHNS and SASEGT. The CDR3 region is CASSEDDRGRLTGTEAFF. As DNA, the CDR3 is TGTGCCAGCAGTGAAGACGACAGGGGGCGTTTGACGGGCACTGAAGCTTTCTTT.

The chain links TRBV21-1 to TRBJ2-1; TRBD2 reflects the table's D call only, with no check against the DNA. TRBV21-1 is noted as a pseudogene. The CDR3 extends over 18 amino acids. The CDR3 region is CASSKGGGLAGPYNEQFF. The CDR3 coding sequence is TGTGCCAGCAGCAAAGGGGGGGGTCTAGCGGGGCCCTACAATGAGCAGTTCTTC.

V is TRBV5-1 and J is TRBJ2-1; D is uncertain. Germline CDR1 is SGHRS and CDR2 is YFSETQ. The CDR3 has 17 amino acids. Trimming removed 5 bases from V and 5 bases from J, with 23 bases in between. CDR3 in amino acids: CASRPSLVPHINNEQFF. The CDR3 bases are TGCGCCAGCAGGCCGTCCTTAGTCCCCCATATAAACAATGAGCAGTTCTTC.